A single TCR beta chain is shown here with its context. Its cognate antigen has yet to be identified. Per-base quality was not reported, and no clone a single base away is much larger than it. This sample was included in a study of blood T cell repertoires in COVID-19 (TCRdb year 2020). In terms of the full investigation: Samples covering the acute and convalescent phases of COVID-19 were provided by collaborators in the United States, Italy and Spain. The dataset comprised deeply sampled blood TCRbeta repertoires from subjects exposed to, actively infected with, or recovered from COVID-19. Sample metadata almost always included a de-identified subject ID, COVID-19 status, age in years and sex. Where available, HLA class I and class II types were obtained from metadata supplied by the sample provider rather than from assay-based typing. The repertoires were made available in a free public database intended to serve as a resource for research on the immune response to SARS-CoV-2. The prospective study material was composed of cDNA or gDNA derived from T cells, B-cell-depleted T cells, or PBMCs. The samples were drawn from the first 160 participants of the ongoing ImmuneRACE study and from 950 to 1,500 subjects provided by 6 global collaborators.

Broad study findings and their caveats: How much clinical and demographic metadata was included differed by source and by participant, and the metadata was provided uncurated.

TCRbeta CDR3 regions were amplified from genomic DNA using the immunoSEQ Assay, a bias-controlled multiplex PCR. The original methods were these. The number of nucleated cells in each sample was estimated by amplification of reference gene primers within the assay. To quantify the absolute abundance of each unique TCRbeta CDR3 rearrangement, sequence reads were collapsed and filtered. For each sample, productive Simpson clonality was calculated as the square root of Simpson's diversity index across productive rearrangements. TCRdb re-hosts the immuneACCESS table, in-frame sequences only. Its copies lack some clones; in the studies checked, an unresolved V gene accounts for under half of them, and the cause for the rest is not known. D and trimming come from the DNA, and the V and J calls and clone size come from that table. The sample table holds tens of thousands of clones, of which 82% were seen once. 18% of the sample is in the top ten clones.

Collaborating institutions collected whole blood in K2EDTA tubes following their own protocols. For TCRbeta analysis, collaborators shipped samples in one of three forms: frozen whole blood, isolated PBMCs, or DNA extracted from either of those sample types. The specimen was peripheral blood. The TCR was taken from a human donor in a cohort sampled during active COVID-19.

The CDR3 protein is CASSLAGTGVMHSPLHF. The DNA sequence follows: TGTGCCAGCAGCTTAGCCGGGACAGGGGTGATGCATTCACCCCTCCACTTT. The V gene is TRBV5-4 and the J gene is TRBJ1-6; TRBD1 agrees with 10 junctional bases. The CDR3 runs 17 amino acids, cysteine and phenylalanine included. The sequence is cut down to CDR3 DNA, 51 bases in frame from base 1. CDR1 SGHNT and CDR2 YYREEE are derived from the germline V gene (reference sequence). V loses 2 bases at its end and J loses 8 bases; junction bases beyond the gene matches: 10.